This T cell receptor beta chain stems from a study of Tregs in tolerant kidney transplant recipients. Study-wide background: Mixed chimerism was transient after nonmyeloablative marrow transplants from related graft donors.

As to this clone: Its antigen is currently unknown.

Study-level findings and limits: Expanding Tregs on activated donor B cells appeared to best identify donor-specific TCRbeta clones. Nucleotide sequences could not be compared across some patients' samples due to primer changes.

This CDR3 has 14 amino acids. J lost 14 bases, V lost 7 bases, and 19 bases had no gene match. CDR1 is LGHNT and CDR2 is FRNRAP in the germline V gene. Sequencing was performed with immunoSEQ multiplex PCR; in TCRdb, only in-frame clones are kept and a portion is missing. Altogether more than 60,000 clones are present, 85% to 90% being singletons, with the ten largest covering approximately 0.36%. This TCR was recovered from a human donor who received a combined kidney and bone marrow transplant. The sequences come from CD4+ T cells from blood, collected before the transplant. The chain combines TRBV12-5 with TRBJ1-2; 7 nucleotides agree with TRBD1. Here the CDR3 DNA reads TGTGCTAGTGCCCCAACGAGGGACAGCCCAAAAACTACCTTC. This encodes CASAPTRDSPKTTF.